The 29 T cell receptor beta chains in this list originate from one sample, sequenced in a study of blood T cell repertoires in COVID-19 (dated by TCRdb to about 2020). The library was built by means of the immunoSEQ multiplex PCR assay. The table was pulled from immuneACCESS by TCRdb, which kept in-frame rearrangements only. Such tables lose some clones; where checked, under half of the loss comes from unresolved V genes, and the rest has no known cause. Within this sample are 150,000 to 200,000 clones, with 80% to 95% of them counted one time only. Jointly, the top ten make up about 4.8% of the sample. Sequenced sample: peripheral blood. These receptors came from a man aged 30-40 years with COVID-19, enrolled during active disease.

The CDR3 is CSFESNYGYTF. CDR3 nucleotide sequence: TGCAGTTTCGAGAGTAACTATGGCTACACCTTC. The chain joins TRBV29-1 to TRBJ1-2, with D unresolved. Germline V gene data show CDR1 as SQVTM and CDR2 as ANQGSEA. The CDR3 runs 11 residues.

The gene calls are TRBV11-2 and TRBJ1-5; D ambiguous. The CDR3 loop spans 13 amino acids. Germline-derived CDR1 and CDR2 are SGHAT and FQNNGV. V was trimmed by 3 bases and J by 9 bases, leaving 12 bases between them. The CDR3 region has the DNA TGTGCCAGCAGCTTCTTCCTCGCGGGGCCCCAGCATTTT. Protein sequence: CASSFFLAGPQHF.

The rearrangement uses TRBV2 and TRBJ1-2, with 10 bases matching TRBD1. Unmatched junction bases numbered 14, after V lost 5 bases and J lost 5 bases. The CDR3 contains 17 residues. Germline V gene data show CDR1 as SNHLY and CDR2 as FYNNEI. CDR3 DNA sequence: TGTGCCAGCAGTCAGGGACAGGGGTCTTCAGGAGTTTATGGCTACACCTTC. It translates to CASSQGQGSSGVYGYTF.

The CDR3 reads CASRGQFGTEAFF. In nucleotides, the CDR3 is TGTGCCAGCAGAGGACAGTTCGGCACTGAAGCTTTCTTT. The V call is TRBV6-5, the J call TRBJ1-1, with D tentatively TRBD1 (6 bases). CDR3 size: 13 residues. From germline, CDR1 is MNHEY and CDR2 SVGAGI. V was shortened by 6 bases and J by 4 bases, with 12 bases between the two germline ends.

V is TRBV5-1 and J is TRBJ2-2; tentative D call: TRBD1 (5 bases). The CDR3 length is 16 residues. CDR1 is SGHRS, CDR2 YFSETQ, per germline. Trimming left V 0 bases short and J 9 bases short, with 18 bases between. CDR3 region: CASSLDGVPGARELFF. DNA of the CDR3: TGCGCCAGCAGCTTGGATGGAGTCCCTGGGGCCAGGGAGCTGTTTTTT. The complete variable domain, with remaining parts taken from reference TRBV5-1 and TRBJ2-2, reads KAGVTQTPRYLIKTRGQQVTLSCSPISGHRSVSWYQQTPGQGLQFLFEYFSETQRNKGNFPGRFSGRQFSNSRSEMNVSTLELGDSALYLCASSLDGVPGARELFFGEGSRLTVL.

The chain employs TRBV27 and TRBJ2-1; maybe TRBD1 (6 bases). Germline lookup yields CDR1 MNHEY and CDR2 SMNVEV (reference sequence). V was clipped by 3 bases and J by 3 bases, with 12 bases between them. This CDR3 has 15 amino acids. DNA for the CDR3: TGTGCCAGCAGTTTGACAGGATCCCTCTACAATGAGCAGTTCTTC. It specifies CASSLTGSLYNEQFF.

J is TRBJ1-2 and V is TRBV6-2 or TRBV6-3; tentatively, D is TRBD1 (6 bases). Trimming shortened V by 0 bases and J by 4 bases, and 12 bases separated the two germline ends. The CDR3 covers 15 residues. Germline CDR1 is MNHEY and CDR2 is SVGEGT. The CDR3 region is CASSYSSDRLYGYTF. The CDR3 DNA reads as TGTGCCAGCAGTTACTCGAGCGACAGGCTCTATGGCTACACCTTC.

The J gene is TRBJ2-1, the V gene TRBV25-1, with D hard to call. With 1 base removed from V and 0 bases from J, the gap between germline ends came to 7 bases. This CDR3 comprises 15 residues. The germline V gene encodes CDR1 MGHDK and CDR2 SYGVNS. CDR3 nucleotide sequence: TGTGCCAGCAGTGAATTGTTTAGCTCCTACAATGAGCAGTTCTTC. This encodes CASSELFSSYNEQFF.

In this sample, this clone turned up once. The V and J genes are TRBV19 and TRBJ2-1; 13 positions match TRBD2. The J segment lost 3 bases and the V segment lost 5 bases, leaving 7 bases of the junction unmatched. CDR3 length: 17 residues. Germline V gene lookup returns CDR1 LNHDA and CDR2 SQIVND (reference sequence). CDR3 nucleotides: TGTGCCAGTAGTCACGATAGGACTAGCGGGAGCTACAATGAGCAGTTCTTC. Its translation: CASSHDRTSGSYNEQFF.

The DNA of the CDR3 is TGTGCCAGCAGCTTTGCGCAGCGGAGTTTTACCACTGAAGCTTTCTTT. It yields the protein CASSFAQRSFTTEAFF. The V call is TRBV12-1, the J call TRBJ1-1. TRBV12-1 is marked as a pseudogene. The CDR3 extends over 16 amino acids.

The V and J genes are TRBV5-5 and TRBJ1-2; no clear D. From germline, CDR1 is SGHKS and CDR2 YYEKEE (reference sequence). V gave up 4 bases and J gave up 5 bases, with 15 bases separating them. This CDR3 spans 14 amino acids. In nucleotides, the CDR3 is TGTGCCAGCAGCCCCGCCGAGGGCCGTTATGGCTACACCTTC. Amino acids: CASSPAEGRYGYTF. Looking up the rest from reference TRBV5-5 and TRBJ1-2 gives the full variable domain: DAGVTQSPTHLIKTRGQQVTLRCSPISGHKSVSWYQQVLGQGPQFIFQYYEKEERGRGNFPDRFSARQFPNYSSELNVNALLLGDSALYLCASSPAEGRYGYTFGSGTRLTVV.

This rearrangement joins TRBV5-1 to TRBJ2-1; 7 nucleotides agree with TRBD1. The germline gives CDR1 SGHRS, CDR2 YFSETQ. V lost 6 bases and J lost 0; bases outside the gene matches: 12. This CDR3 comprises 17 residues. The CDR3, as DNA: TGCGCCAGCATCCTCAACCTAAGACAGGGCTCCTACAATGAGCAGTTCTTC. Encoded protein: CASILNLRQGSYNEQFF.

The chain employs TRBV10-3 and TRBJ1-4; 9 nucleotides agree with TRBD1. CDR1 and CDR2 (germline): ENHRY, SYGVKD. J was trimmed by 4 bases and V by 10 bases; bases with no gene match: 16. This CDR3 has 17 amino acids. Here the CDR3 DNA reads TGTGCCACACTCCCGGGACAGGGTGCTGTCGGTAATGAAAAACTGTTTTTT. It encodes CATLPGQGAVGNEKLFF.

The chain employs TRBV27 and TRBJ1-1; the match to TRBD1 covers 8 bases. Germline trimming cut 2 bases from V and 3 bases from J; bases unmatched to any gene: 8. There are 16 residues in the CDR3. The germline V gene has CDR1 MNHEY and CDR2 SMNVEV (reference sequence). CDR3 amino acids: CASSLQGARVDTEAFF. The CDR3 DNA reads as TGTGCCAGCAGTTTACAGGGGGCGAGAGTGGACACTGAAGCTTTCTTT.

The chain uses TRBV11-2 and TRBJ2-3; the D gene is possibly TRBD1 (6 bases). Germline V gene data show CDR1 as SGHAT and CDR2 as FQNNGV. Trimming removed 4 bases from V and 2 bases from J, with 13 bases in between. The CDR3 covers 15 residues. The CDR3 DNA reads as TGTGCCAGCAGCTCTCTAGGACAGTCCACAGATACGCAGTATTTT. This encodes CASSSLGQSTDTQYF.

The CDR3 nucleotides are TGTGCCAGCACGGATAGAGGGTCCGAGCAGTTCTTC. Amino acid sequence: CASTDRGSEQFF. The chain employs TRBV6-5 and TRBJ2-1; D is possibly TRBD2 (5 bases). CDR3 length: 12 residues. Trimming took off 7 bases at V and 10 bases at J, with 14 bases between the two ends. CDR1 is MNHEY, CDR2 SVGAGI, per germline.

The rearrangement links TRBV4-2 to TRBJ2-7; TRBD1 agrees at 11 bases. The germline gives CDR1 LGHNA, CDR2 YNFKEQ. This CDR3 has 12 residues. J was trimmed by 5 bases and V by 8 bases; bases with no gene match: 2. Here the CDR3 reads CASQDRGHEQYF. The DNA of the CDR3 is TGTGCCAGCCAGGACAGGGGGCACGAGCAGTACTTC.

The rearrangement links TRBV6-2 or TRBV6-3 to TRBJ2-1; 7 bases line up with TRBD2. V dropped 5 bases and J dropped 7; count of bases not matched to a gene: 2. CDR3 length equals 12 residues. Germline-derived CDR1 and CDR2 are MNHEY and SVGEGT. This CDR3 is CASSQGGNEQFF. The CDR3 coding sequence is TGTGCCAGCAGTCAGGGAGGGAATGAGCAGTTCTTC.

CDR3 DNA sequence: TGTGCCAGCAGGGTCGCGGGACAGGGAGGAGACTACACCTTC. Encoded protein: CASRVAGQGGDYTF. The V call is TRBV28, the J call TRBJ1-2, with TRBD1 matching over 9 bases. V trimming: 6 bases; J trimming: 10 bases; junction bases outside the gene matches: 12. This CDR3 comprises 14 residues. CDR1 MDHEN and CDR2 SYDVKM come from the germline V gene.

V and J are TRBV18 and TRBJ2-1; TRBD2 agrees at 16 bases. CDR1 KGHSH and CDR2 LQKENI come from the germline V gene. This CDR3 region has 15 residues. V trimming: 4 bases; J trimming: 10 bases; junction bases outside the gene matches: 4. DNA of the CDR3: TGTGCCAGCTCACTGGGACTAGCGGGAGGGGGAGAGCAGTTCTTC. Amino acids: CASSLGLAGGGEQFF. The variable domain in full, completed from reference TRBV18 and TRBJ2-1, reads NAGVMQNPRHLVRRRGQEARLRCSPMKGHSHVYWYRQLPEEGLKFMVYLQKENIIDESGMPKERFSAEFPKEGPSILRIQQVVRGDSAAYFCASSLGLAGGGEQFFGPGTRLTVL.

There are a few counts of this clone. The chain recombines TRBV27 with TRBJ1-4, with 7 bases aligning to TRBD1. The CDR3 has 14 residues. The J segment lost 0 bases and the V segment lost 8 bases, leaving 3 bases of the junction unmatched. Germline V lookup: CDR1 MNHEY, CDR2 SMNVEV (reference sequence). CDR3 coding DNA: TGTGCCAGCGGTACAGGGGCAACTAATGAAAAACTGTTTTTT. Protein: CASGTGATNEKLFF.

The rearrangement joins TRBV29-1 to TRBJ2-7; weak D call: TRBD1 (5 bases). Germline CDR1 and CDR2: SQVTM and ANQGSEA. The length of the CDR3 is 11 residues. Trimming cost V 6 bases and J 4 bases, with 10 bases left between them. DNA for the CDR3: TGCAGCGTCCTTAGGGGATACGAGCAGTACTTC. It is translated as CSVLRGYEQYF.

This clone has just one count. The CDR3: CASSLQGNQPQHF. The DNA for the CDR3 is TGTGCCAGCAGCTTACAGGGGAATCAGCCCCAGCATTTT. This chain joins TRBV7-2 and TRBJ1-5, with a weak D call TRBD1 (6 bases). The CDR3 runs 13 residues. V was clipped by 2 bases and J by 4 bases, with 6 bases between them. Per germline, CDR1 SGHTA and CDR2 FQGNSA.

This clone was counted only a few times. This chain uses TRBV5-6 with TRBJ2-7; the D is unclear. Germline V gene sequence: CDR1 SGHDT, CDR2 YYEEEE. Trimming cost V 1 base and J 7 bases, with 15 bases left between them. CDR3 length: 14 amino acids. DNA of the CDR3: TGTGCCAGCAGCTTGTTCGGCGGCTACCTTGAGCAGTACTTC. This gives the protein CASSLFGGYLEQYF.

The CDR3 region has the DNA TGTGCCAGCAGTCAGGTTCCCGGGAAAACCGGGAACACCGGGGAGCTGTTTTTT. This codes for CASSQVPGKTGNTGELFF. The chain couples TRBV4-2 to TRBJ2-2, with D perhaps matching TRBD2 (5 bases). The germline V and J ends were trimmed by 6 bases and 1 base, with 21 bases remaining between them. CDR3 length: 18 amino acids. The germline gives CDR1 LGHNA, CDR2 YNFKEQ.

This clone was detected once. J is TRBJ2-5 and V is TRBV28, with a weak D call TRBD1 (5 bases). V lost 5 bases and J lost 5, with 18 bases in between. The CDR3 is 15 amino acids. Germline-derived CDR1 and CDR2 are MDHEN and SYDVKM. CDR3 in DNA: TGTGCCAGCAGTCCCGAGCCGGGCCCAGGGGAGACCCAGTACTTC. The encoded protein is CASSPEPGPGETQYF.

The J gene is TRBJ2-7, the V gene TRBV6-6, with TRBD1 identical over 8 bases. V shed 4 bases and J 3 bases; nucleotides not matched to a gene: 11. Germline loops: CDR1 MNHNY, CDR2 SVGAGI (reference sequence). CDR3 length: 16 residues. The CDR3 region is CASSFRISGQGYEQYF. The CDR3, as DNA: TGTGCCAGCAGTTTCAGAATTTCCGGACAGGGCTACGAGCAGTACTTC.

The CDR3 protein is CASSPGEGRSPLHF. CDR3 bases: TGTGCCAGCAGCCCCGGGGAGGGGAGATCACCCCTCCACTTT. The rearrangement links TRBV7-9 to TRBJ1-6; weak D call: TRBD1 (5 bases). Germline V CDR1 and CDR2: SEHNR, FQNEAQ (reference sequence). Trimming pared 5 bases from V and 10 bases from J, leaving 15 bases between. The CDR3 totals 14 residues.

This clone was seen only a few times. This chain links TRBV18 with TRBJ1-2; 7 bases fit TRBD1. CDR3 length equals 17 residues. Losses at the gene ends were 2 bases for V and 5 bases for J; bases not matched to a gene: 14. In germline, CDR1 is KGHSH, CDR2 LQKENI. The CDR3 is CASSPALLQTGTYGYTF. The CDR3 nucleotides read TGTGCCAGCTCACCAGCCCTCCTCCAGACAGGGACGTATGGCTACACCTTC.